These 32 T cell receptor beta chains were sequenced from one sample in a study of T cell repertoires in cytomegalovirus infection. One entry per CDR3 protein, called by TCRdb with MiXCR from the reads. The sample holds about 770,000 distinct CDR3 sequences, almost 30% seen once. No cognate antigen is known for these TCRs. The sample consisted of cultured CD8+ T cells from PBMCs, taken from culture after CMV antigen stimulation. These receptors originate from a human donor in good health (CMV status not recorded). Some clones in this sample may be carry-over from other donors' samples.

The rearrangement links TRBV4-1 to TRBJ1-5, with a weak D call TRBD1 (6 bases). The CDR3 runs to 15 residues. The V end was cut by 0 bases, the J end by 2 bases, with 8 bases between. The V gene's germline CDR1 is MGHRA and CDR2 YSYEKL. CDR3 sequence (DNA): TGCGCCAGCAGCCAAGATGAGGGGGGCAATCAGCCCCAGCATTTT. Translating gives CASSQDEGGNQPQHF.

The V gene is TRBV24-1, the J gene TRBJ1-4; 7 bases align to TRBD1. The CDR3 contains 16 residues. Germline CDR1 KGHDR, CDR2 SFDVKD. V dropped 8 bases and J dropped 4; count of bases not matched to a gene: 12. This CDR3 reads CATIVPGQLLNEKLFF. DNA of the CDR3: TGTGCCACCATAGTCCCGGGACAGCTACTTAATGAAAAACTGTTTTTT.

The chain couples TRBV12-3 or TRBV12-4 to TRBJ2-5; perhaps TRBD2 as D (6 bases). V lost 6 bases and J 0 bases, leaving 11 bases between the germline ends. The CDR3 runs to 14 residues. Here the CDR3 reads CASSSGRYQETQYF. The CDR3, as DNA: TGTGCCAGCAGCTCCGGGAGATACCAAGAGACCCAGTACTTC.

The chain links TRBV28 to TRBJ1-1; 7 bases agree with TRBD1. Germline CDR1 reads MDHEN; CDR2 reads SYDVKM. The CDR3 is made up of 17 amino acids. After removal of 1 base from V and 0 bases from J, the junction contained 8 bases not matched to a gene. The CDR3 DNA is TGTGCCAGCAGTTTATATCCGACAGGGACTATGAACACTGAAGCTTTCTTT. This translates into CASSLYPTGTMNTEAFF. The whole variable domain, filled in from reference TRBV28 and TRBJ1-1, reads DVKVTQSSRYLVKRTGEKVFLECVQDMDHENMFWYRQDPGLGLRLIYFSYDVKMKEKGDIPEGYSVSREKKERFSLILESASTNQTSMYLCASSLYPTGTMNTEAFFGQGTRLTVV.

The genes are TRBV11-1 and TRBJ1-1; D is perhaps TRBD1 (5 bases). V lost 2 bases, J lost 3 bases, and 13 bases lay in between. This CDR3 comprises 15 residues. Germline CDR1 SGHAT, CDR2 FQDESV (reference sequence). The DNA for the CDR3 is TGTGCCAGCAGCTTACCCCCGCGGGGCGACACTGAAGCTTTCTTT. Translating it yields CASSLPPRGDTEAFF.

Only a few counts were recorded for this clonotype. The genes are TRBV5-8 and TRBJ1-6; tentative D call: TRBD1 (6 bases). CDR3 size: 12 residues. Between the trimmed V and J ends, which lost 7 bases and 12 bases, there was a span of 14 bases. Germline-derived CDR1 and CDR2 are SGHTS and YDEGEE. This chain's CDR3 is CASPGEWGPLHF. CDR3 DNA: TGTGCCAGCCCAGGGGAATGGGGACCCCTCCACTTT. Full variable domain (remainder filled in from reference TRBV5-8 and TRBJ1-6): EAGVTQSPTHLIKTRGQQATLRCSPISGHTSVYWYQQALGLGLQFLLWYDEGEERNRGNFPPRFSGRQFPNYSSELNVNALELEDSALYLCASPGEWGPLHFGNGTRLTVT.

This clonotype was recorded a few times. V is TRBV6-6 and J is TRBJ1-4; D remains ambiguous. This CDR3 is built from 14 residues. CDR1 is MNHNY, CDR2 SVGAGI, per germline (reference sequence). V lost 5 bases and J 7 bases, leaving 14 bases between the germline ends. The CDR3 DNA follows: TGTGCCAGCAGTGACTACCACGGGAGTGAAAAACTGTTTTTT. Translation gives CASSDYHGSEKLFF.

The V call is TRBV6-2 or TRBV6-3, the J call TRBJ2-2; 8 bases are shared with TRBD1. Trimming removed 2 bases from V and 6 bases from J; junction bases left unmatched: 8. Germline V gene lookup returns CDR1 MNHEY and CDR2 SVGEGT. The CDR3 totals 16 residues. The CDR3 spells CASSYPDRAWAGELFF. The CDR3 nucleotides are TGTGCCAGCAGTTACCCGGACAGGGCCTGGGCCGGGGAGCTGTTTTTT.

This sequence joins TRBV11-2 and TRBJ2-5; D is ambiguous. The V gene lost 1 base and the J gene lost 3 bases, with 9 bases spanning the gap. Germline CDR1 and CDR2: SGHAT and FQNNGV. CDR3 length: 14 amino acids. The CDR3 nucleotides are TGTGCCAGCAGCTTAGGACTCCCCAAAGAGACCCAGTACTTC. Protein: CASSLGLPKETQYF.

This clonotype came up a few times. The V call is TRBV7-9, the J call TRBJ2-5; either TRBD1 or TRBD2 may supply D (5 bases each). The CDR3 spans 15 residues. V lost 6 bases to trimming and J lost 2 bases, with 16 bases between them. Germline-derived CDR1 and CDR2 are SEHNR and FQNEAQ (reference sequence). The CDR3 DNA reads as TGTGCCAGCAGTTACCGGGGACGTCAACAAGAGACCCAGTACTTC. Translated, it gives CASSYRGRQQETQYF.

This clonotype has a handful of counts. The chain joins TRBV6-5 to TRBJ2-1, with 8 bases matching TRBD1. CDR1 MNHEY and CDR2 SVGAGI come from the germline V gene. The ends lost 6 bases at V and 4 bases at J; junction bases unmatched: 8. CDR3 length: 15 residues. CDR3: CASRAGGLTYNEQFF. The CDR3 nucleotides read TGTGCCAGCAGAGCAGGGGGCTTGACGTACAATGAGCAGTTCTTC.

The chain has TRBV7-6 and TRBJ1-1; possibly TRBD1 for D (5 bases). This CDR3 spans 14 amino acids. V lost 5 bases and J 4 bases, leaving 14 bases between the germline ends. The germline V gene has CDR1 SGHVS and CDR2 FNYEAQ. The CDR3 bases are TGTGCCAGCAGCCCGCAGGGAAGGCGCACTGAAGCTTTCTTT. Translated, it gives CASSPQGRRTEAFF.

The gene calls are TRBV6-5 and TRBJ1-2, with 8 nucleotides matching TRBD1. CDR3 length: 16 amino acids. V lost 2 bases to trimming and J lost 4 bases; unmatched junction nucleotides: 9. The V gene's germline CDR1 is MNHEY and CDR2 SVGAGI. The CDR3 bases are TGTGCCAGCAGTTACGCTCCTGACAGGGGAACCTATGGCTACACCTTC. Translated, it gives CASSYAPDRGTYGYTF.

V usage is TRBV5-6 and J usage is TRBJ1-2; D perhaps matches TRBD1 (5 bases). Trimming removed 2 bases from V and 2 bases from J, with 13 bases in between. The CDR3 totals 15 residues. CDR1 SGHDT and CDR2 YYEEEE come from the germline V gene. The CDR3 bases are TGTGCCAGCAGCTTCAAATCCGGGGCGAACTATGGCTACACCTTC. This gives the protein CASSFKSGANYGYTF.

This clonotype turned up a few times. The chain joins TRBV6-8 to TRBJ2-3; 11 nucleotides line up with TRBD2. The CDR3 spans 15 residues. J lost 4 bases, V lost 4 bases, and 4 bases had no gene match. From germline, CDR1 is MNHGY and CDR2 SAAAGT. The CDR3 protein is CASSFTTSGADTQYF. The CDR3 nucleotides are TGTGCCAGCAGTTTCACGACTAGCGGGGCAGATACGCAGTATTTT.

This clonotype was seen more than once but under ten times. CDR3 nucleotide sequence: TGTGCCAGTAGTATCGAGGGGGCGAGTGGCTACACCTTC. This translates into CASSIEGASGYTF. The chain has TRBV19 and TRBJ1-2; 7 bases line up with TRBD1. Trimming took 3 bases from V and 7 from J; bases not matched to a gene: 5. The CDR3 consists of 13 residues. The germline gives CDR1 LNHDA, CDR2 SQIVND (reference sequence).

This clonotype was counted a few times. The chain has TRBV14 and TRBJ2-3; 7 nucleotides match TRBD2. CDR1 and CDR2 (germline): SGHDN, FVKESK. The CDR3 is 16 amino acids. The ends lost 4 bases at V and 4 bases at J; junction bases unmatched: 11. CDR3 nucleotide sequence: TGTGCCAGCAGCCGAACCTCAGCGGGGAGGTCAGATACGCAGTATTTT. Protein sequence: CASSRTSAGRSDTQYF.

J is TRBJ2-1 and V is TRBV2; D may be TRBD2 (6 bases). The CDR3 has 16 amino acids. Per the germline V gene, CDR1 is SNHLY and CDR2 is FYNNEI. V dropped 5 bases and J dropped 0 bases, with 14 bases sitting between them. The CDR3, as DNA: TGTGCCAGCAGTCGTCGGACTACTAGCTCCTACAATGAGCAGTTCTTC. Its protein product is CASSRRTTSSYNEQFF.

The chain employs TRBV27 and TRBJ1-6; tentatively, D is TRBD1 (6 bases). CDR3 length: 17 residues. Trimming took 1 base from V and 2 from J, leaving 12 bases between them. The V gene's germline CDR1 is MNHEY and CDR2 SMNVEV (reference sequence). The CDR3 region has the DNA TGTGCCAGCAGTTTATTCCTCCGGGACACCTATAATTCACCCCTCCACTTT. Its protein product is CASSLFLRDTYNSPLHF.

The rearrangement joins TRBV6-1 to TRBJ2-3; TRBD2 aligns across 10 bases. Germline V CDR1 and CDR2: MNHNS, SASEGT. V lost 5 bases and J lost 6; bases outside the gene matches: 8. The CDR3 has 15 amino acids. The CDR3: CASSSLAGAGDTQYF. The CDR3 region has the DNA TGTGCCAGCAGTTCCCTAGCGGGGGCGGGGGATACGCAGTATTTT.

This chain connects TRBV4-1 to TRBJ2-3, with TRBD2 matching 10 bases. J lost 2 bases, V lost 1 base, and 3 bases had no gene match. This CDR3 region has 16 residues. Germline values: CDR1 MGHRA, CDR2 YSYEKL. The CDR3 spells CASSQVTSGITDTQYF. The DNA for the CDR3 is TGCGCCAGCAGCCAAGTAACTAGCGGGATCACAGATACGCAGTATTTT.

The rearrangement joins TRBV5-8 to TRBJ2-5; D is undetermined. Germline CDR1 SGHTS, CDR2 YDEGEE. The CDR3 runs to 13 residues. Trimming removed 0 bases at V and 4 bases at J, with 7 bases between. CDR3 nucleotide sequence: TGTGCCAGCAGCTTGGACCGGAGAGAGACCCAGTACTTC. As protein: CASSLDRRETQYF.

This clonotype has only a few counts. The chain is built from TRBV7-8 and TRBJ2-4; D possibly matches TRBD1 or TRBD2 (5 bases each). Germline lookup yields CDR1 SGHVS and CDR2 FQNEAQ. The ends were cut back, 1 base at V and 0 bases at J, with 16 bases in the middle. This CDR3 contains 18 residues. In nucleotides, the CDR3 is TGTGCCAGCAGCTTAGAAGGGGCCTGGGGAGTAGCCAAAAACATTCAGTACTTC. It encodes CASSLEGAWGVAKNIQYF.

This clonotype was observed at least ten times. The CDR3 spells CASSTGQKNIQYF. The CDR3 nucleotides read TGTGCCAGCAGCACGGGACAAAAAAACATTCAGTACTTC. The V call is TRBV7-2, the J call TRBJ2-4; TRBD1 might be the D (6 bases). The germline gives CDR1 SGHTA, CDR2 FQGNSA. This CDR3 is 13 amino acids long. Trimming shortened V by 5 bases and J by 4 bases, and 9 bases separated the two germline ends.

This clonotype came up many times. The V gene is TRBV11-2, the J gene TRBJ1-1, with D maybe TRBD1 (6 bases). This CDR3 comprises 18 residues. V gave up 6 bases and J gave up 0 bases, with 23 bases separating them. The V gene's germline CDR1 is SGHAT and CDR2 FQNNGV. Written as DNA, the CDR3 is TGTGCCAGCAGTTCTTGGTTCTTACAGGGCAACTTGAACACTGAAGCTTTCTTT. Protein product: CASSSWFLQGNLNTEAFF.

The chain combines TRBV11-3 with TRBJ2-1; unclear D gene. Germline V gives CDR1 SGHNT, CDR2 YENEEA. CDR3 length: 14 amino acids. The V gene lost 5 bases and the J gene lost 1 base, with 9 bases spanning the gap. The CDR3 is CASSSSRSYNEQFF. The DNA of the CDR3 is TGTGCCAGCAGCAGTAGTCGTTCCTACAATGAGCAGTTCTTC.

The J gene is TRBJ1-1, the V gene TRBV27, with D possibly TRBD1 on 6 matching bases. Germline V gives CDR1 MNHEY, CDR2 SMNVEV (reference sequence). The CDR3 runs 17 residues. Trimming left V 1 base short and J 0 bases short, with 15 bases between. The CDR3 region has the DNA TGTGCCAGCAGTTTATTTGGGGGCAGGACCATGAACACTGAAGCTTTCTTT. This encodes CASSLFGGRTMNTEAFF.

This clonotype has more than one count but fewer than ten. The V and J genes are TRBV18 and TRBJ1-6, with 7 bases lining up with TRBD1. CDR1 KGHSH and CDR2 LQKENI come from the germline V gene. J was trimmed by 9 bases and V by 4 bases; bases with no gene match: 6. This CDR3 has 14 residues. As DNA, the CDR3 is TGTGCCAGCTCACTGGACAGGTGGGGTTCACCCCTCCACTTT. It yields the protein CASSLDRWGSPLHF.

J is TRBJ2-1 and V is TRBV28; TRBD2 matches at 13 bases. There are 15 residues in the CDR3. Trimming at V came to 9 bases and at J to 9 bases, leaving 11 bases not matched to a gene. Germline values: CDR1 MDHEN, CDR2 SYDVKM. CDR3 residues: CASRPGLAGKGEQFF. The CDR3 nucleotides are TGTGCCAGTCGCCCGGGACTAGCGGGGAAGGGTGAGCAGTTCTTC.

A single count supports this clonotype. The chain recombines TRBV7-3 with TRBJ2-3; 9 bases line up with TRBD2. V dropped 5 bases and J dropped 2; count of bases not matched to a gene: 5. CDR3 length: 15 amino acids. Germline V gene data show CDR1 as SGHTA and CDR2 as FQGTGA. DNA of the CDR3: TGTGCCAGCAGCCCCGGGACTAGCCTCACAGATACGCAGTATTTT. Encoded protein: CASSPGTSLTDTQYF. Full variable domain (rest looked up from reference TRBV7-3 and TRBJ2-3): GAGVSQTPSNKVTEKGKYVELRCDPISGHTALYWYRQSLGQGPEFLIYFQGTGAADDSGLPNDRFFAVRPEGSVSTLKIQRTERGDSAVYLCASSPGTSLTDTQYFGPGTRLTVL.

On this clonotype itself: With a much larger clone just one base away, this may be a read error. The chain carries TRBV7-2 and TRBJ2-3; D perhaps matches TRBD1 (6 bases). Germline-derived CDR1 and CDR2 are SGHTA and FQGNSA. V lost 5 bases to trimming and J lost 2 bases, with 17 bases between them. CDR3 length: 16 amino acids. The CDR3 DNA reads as TGTGCCAGCAGCCTGAGGGGGACAACTACCACAGATACGCAGTATTTT. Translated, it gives CASSLRGTTTTDTQYF. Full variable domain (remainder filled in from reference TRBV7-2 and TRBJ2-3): GAGVSQSPSNKVTEKGKDVELRCDPISGHTALYWYRQSLGQGLEFLIYFQGNSAPDKSGLPSDRFSAERTGGSVSTLTIQRTQQEDSAVYLCASSLRGTTTTDTQYFGPGTRLTVL.

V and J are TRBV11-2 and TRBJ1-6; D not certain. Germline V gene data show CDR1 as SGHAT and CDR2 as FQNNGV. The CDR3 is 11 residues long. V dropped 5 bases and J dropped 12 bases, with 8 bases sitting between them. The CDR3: CASSTGLPLHF. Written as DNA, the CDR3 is TGTGCCAGCAGCACCGGGTTACCCCTCCACTTT.